Listed here is a single T cell receptor beta chain. This sample was included in a study of control samples from healthy donors and cancer patients. Only in-frame clones appear in the TCRdb table, and some are missing; sequencing was by immunoSEQ multiplex PCR. The sample carries approximately 100,000 clones, about nine tenths recorded once. V was pared by 7 bases and J by 2 bases, with 14 bases between. Germline V gives CDR1 MGHDK, CDR2 SYGVNS. The CDR3 totals 14 residues. The chain links TRBV25-1 to TRBJ1-1, with a weak D call TRBD1 (5 bases). The TCR sequence derives from a human donor in good health. The donor label of this sample is uncertain. Sequencing input: blood. The CDR3 reads CASIDPTANTEAFF. CDR3 coding DNA: TGTGCCAGCATCGATCCGACAGCAAACACTGAAGCTTTCTTT.